What follows describes a single T cell receptor beta chain. Original processing notes: Reference gene primer amplification yielded estimated nucleated cell counts. Method: immunoSEQ multiplex PCR; TCRdb's copy keeps in-frame clones and lacks some. V, J and clone size were drawn from that table, and D and trimming were deduced from the DNA. Of approximately 150,000 clones listed, about 80% are singletons. The CDR3 totals 14 residues. The J segment lost 14 bases and the V segment lost 3 bases, leaving 11 bases of the junction unmatched. Germline CDR1 SEHNR, CDR2 FQNEAQ (reference sequence). These data come from a study of blood T cell repertoires in COVID-19. Whole-study context: The cDNA or gDNA used as material had been derived from T cells, B-cell-depleted T cells, or PBMCs.

Sequencing was performed on peripheral blood. This TCR came from a woman in her 70s with acute or convalescent COVID-19. J is TRBJ2-1 and V is TRBV7-9, with TRBD2 matching over 9 bases. The DNA for the CDR3 is TGTGCCAGCAGCTTGAATGATGGACTAGCGATGGAGTTCTTC. Protein: CASSLNDGLAMEFF.